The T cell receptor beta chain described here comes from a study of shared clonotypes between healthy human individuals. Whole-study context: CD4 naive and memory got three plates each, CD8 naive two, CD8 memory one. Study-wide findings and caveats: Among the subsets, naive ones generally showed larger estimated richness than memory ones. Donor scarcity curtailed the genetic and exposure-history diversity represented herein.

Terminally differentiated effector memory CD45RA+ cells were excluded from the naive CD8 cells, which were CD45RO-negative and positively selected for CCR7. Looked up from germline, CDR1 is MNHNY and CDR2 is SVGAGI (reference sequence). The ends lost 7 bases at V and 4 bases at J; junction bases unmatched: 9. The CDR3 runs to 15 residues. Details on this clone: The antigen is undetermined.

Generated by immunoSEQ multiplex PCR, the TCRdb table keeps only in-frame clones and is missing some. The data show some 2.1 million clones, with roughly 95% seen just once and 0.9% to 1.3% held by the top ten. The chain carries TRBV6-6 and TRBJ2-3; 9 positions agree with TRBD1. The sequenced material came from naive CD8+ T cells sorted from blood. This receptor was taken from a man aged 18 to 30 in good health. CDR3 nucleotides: TGTGCCAGCATATCAGACAGGGGGTGGGCAGATACGCAGTATTTT. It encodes CASISDRGWADTQYF.